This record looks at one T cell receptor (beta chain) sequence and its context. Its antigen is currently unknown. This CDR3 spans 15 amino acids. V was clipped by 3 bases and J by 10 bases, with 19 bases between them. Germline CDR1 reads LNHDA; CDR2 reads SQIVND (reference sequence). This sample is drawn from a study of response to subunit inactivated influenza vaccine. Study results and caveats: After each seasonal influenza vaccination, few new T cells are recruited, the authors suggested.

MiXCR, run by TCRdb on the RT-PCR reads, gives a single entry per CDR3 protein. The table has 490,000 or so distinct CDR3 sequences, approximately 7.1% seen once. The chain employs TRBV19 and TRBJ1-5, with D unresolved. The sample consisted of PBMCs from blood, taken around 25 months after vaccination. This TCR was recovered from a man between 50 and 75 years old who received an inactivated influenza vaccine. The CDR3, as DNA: TGTGCCAGTAGTATCGACAAAGGGCGGTTAAATCCCCAGCATTTT. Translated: CASSIDKGRLNPQHF.